This TCR beta chain appears in the sequencing data of a study of technical replicates of blood from several donors. The table came from immunoSEQ multiplex PCR; TCRdb's copy has only in-frame clones and leaves some out. Of roughly 71,000 clones detected, 85% to 95% appear once; the ten largest clones hold about 0.4%. A note on this clone: Other DNA variants within this sample encode the same CDR3.

V lost 3 bases and J lost 7, with 7 bases in between. Germline V gene lookup returns CDR1 LNHDA and CDR2 SQIVND (reference sequence). The CDR3 contains 12 residues. This TCR was recovered from a human donor in good health. Sequenced sample: T cells isolated from PBMCs. The V call is TRBV19, the J call TRBJ2-1; D is possibly TRBD2 (6 bases). The CDR3 nucleotides read TGTGCCAGTAGTATCGGAGGGAATGAGCAGTTCTTC. Translation gives CASSIGGNEQFF.